The sequence of this TCR beta chain was determined in a study of shared clonotypes between healthy human individuals. Study context: Each donor contributed plates that comprised three CD4 naive, three CD4 memory, two CD8 naive and one CD8 memory. The study's findings and limits: In the sorted subsets, rarefaction showed sequencing was incomplete despite large depth. Approximately 5.4% of naive CD4 clonotypes were common to a few donors.

This clone was counted a single time. Its specificity is not known. The naive CD8 subset, CD45RO-negative cells positively selected for CCR7, excluded terminally differentiated effector memory CD45RA+ cells. Those who donated were healthy HIV-negative adults, with no recent acute infections or vaccinations reported. Here immunoSEQ multiplex PCR was the method, and the copy in TCRdb shows in-frame clones only, minus some. The sample records about 2 million clones, roughly 94% being singletons. Trimming took off 1 base at V and 4 bases at J, with 11 bases between the two ends. Germline values: CDR1 MGHRA, CDR2 YSYEKL. This CDR3 spans 14 amino acids.

The genes are TRBV4-1 and TRBJ2-7; tentatively, D is TRBD2 (5 bases). The sequencing input was naive CD8+ T cells sorted from blood. This receptor was obtained from a man aged 18 to 30 in good health. The CDR3 sequence: CASSQGTWEYEQYF. The CDR3 nucleotides are TGCGCCAGCAGCCAAGGAACCTGGGAGTACGAGCAGTACTTC.